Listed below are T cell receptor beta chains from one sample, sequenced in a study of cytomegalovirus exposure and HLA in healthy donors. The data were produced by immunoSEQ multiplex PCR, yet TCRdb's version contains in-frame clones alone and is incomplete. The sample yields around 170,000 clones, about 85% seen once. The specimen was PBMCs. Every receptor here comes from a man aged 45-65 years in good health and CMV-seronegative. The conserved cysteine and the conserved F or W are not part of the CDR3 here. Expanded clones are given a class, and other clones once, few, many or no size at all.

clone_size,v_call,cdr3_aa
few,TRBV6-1,ASSGVGRDSYEQY
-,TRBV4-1,ASSHRTTFEQY
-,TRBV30,AWTVQGGNGYT
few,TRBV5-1,ASKARDTDTQY
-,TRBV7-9,ASSFQSTGANEQY
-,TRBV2,ASRGAGNQPQH
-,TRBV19,APRMRETGELF
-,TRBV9,ASSVMGTDYNEQF
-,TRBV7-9,ASTEGAPPNYEQY
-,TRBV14,ASSQDLAGMETQY
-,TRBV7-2,ASSSVSGTYEQY
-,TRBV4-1,ASSQATANTGELF
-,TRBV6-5,ASSLARRTGVN
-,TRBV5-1,ASSWLGSGGADTQY
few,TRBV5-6,ASSRRVSMNTEAF
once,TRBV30,AWSYRQGDGYT
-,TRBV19,ATRDIENEKLF
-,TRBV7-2,ASSLNTGEAF
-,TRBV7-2,ASSLMMSSYNEQF
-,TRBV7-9,ASSLGRDRGQVQPQH
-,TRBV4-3,ASSKQPLYSPLH
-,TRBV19,ASINGQTSGNTIY
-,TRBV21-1,ADHRDFYEQY
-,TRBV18,ASSGGSNTEAF
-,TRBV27,ASIKRGTYNEQF
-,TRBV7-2,ASSLALAGENYEQY
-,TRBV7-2,ASSLALVDTQY
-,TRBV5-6,ASRGTARGQY
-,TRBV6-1,ASSFGQGGTEAF
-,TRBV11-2,ASSLAGGSYEQY
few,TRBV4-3,ASSSRTLAGRGELF
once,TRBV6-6,ASRAGTKYEQY
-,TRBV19,ASSTTGYYGYT
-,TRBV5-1,ASSLQGLDTQY
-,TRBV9,ASSVGGRGQVDRRANYGYT
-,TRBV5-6,ASSLANSGNTIY
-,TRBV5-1,ASRLRLAEYNEQF
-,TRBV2,ASRSDSAYEQY
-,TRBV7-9,ASSRDPGLT
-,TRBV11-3,ASSLGAQGGNEQF
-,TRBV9,ASSVAGGRTGELF
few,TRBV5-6,ATGVLGKNIQY